The 9 T cell receptor beta chains below all came from one sample that was sequenced in a study of technical replicates of blood from several donors (dated by TCRdb to 2015 to 2018). The library came from the immunoSEQ multiplex PCR assay. TCRdb stores this immuneACCESS table with in-frame sequences only. Part of the clones is absent; in the studies checked, under half of the shortfall reflects unresolved V genes, and no reason is known for the rest. The sample table shows over 70,000 clones, and approximately 96% are seen once. The ten largest clones represent roughly 0.2% of the sample. Material: T cells isolated from PBMCs. The source is a human donor in good health.

This chain joins TRBV6-8 and TRBJ2-3, with D tentatively TRBD1 (6 bases). Germline CDR1 is MNHGY and CDR2 is SAAAGT. The CDR3 runs 17 residues. Between the trimmed V and J ends, which lost 5 bases and 2 bases, there was a span of 20 bases. This CDR3 is CASSPIQGRSSTDTQYF. For the CDR3, the DNA is TGTGCCAGCAGTCCGATTCAGGGGCGGTCCTCCACAGATACGCAGTATTTT.

The DNA for the CDR3 is TGTGCCAGCAGCTTCTCAAGCCGTACTGAAGCTTTCTTT. Translating it yields CASSFSSRTEAFF. The chain uses TRBV7-9 and TRBJ1-1; no reliable D call. V was clipped by 3 bases and J by 5 bases, with 10 bases between them. The length of the CDR3 is 13 residues. Looked up from germline, CDR1 is SEHNR and CDR2 is FQNEAQ (reference sequence).

J is TRBJ1-6 and V is TRBV9; perhaps TRBD1 as D (6 bases). V lost 4 bases and J lost 8, with 10 bases in between. This CDR3 contains 13 residues. Germline V gene lookup returns CDR1 SGDLS and CDR2 YYNGEE. CDR3 nucleotides: TGTGCCAGCAGCTTAGAGGGGGATTCACCCCTCCACTTT. Translated: CASSLEGDSPLHF.

The chain carries TRBV28 and TRBJ2-5, with unresolved D. In germline, CDR1 is MDHEN, CDR2 SYDVKM. This CDR3 is built from 13 residues. Trimming removed 6 bases from V and 1 base from J, with 9 bases in between. The CDR3 sequence: CASSPLTQETQYF. As DNA, the CDR3 is TGTGCCAGCAGCCCCCTAACCCAAGAGACCCAGTACTTC. Using reference TRBV28 and TRBJ2-5 for the parts outside the CDR3, the full variable domain is DVKVTQSSRYLVKRTGEKVFLECVQDMDHENMFWYRQDPGLGLRLIYFSYDVKMKEKGDIPEGYSVSREKKERFSLILESASTNQTSMYLCASSPLTQETQYFGPGTRLLVL.

J is TRBJ2-3 and V is TRBV2; D is ambiguous. Germline CDR1 SNHLY, CDR2 FYNNEI. The V end lost 2 bases, the J end lost 0 bases, and 9 bases lay between the germline ends. The CDR3 loop spans 15 amino acids. CDR3 amino acids: CASSERRTSTDTQYF. In DNA, the CDR3 is TGTGCCAGCAGTGAAAGGAGAACTAGCACAGATACGCAGTATTTT.

CDR3 bases: TGCGCCAGCAGCTTGGCTGCGGGTCCTCAGGATTATACGCAGTATTTT. Translated: CASSLAAGPQDYTQYF. The chain joins TRBV5-1 to TRBJ2-3; tentatively, D is TRBD2 (5 bases). Germline V gene data show CDR1 as SGHRS and CDR2 as YFSETQ. V lost 0 bases to trimming and J lost 7 bases, with 18 bases between them. The CDR3 covers 16 residues.

This clone was detected once. The V gene is TRBV5-1, the J gene TRBJ2-7; 13 bases agree with TRBD2. V was pared by 3 bases and J by 0 bases, with 12 bases of the junction left unmatched. From germline, CDR1 is SGHRS and CDR2 YFSETQ. CDR3 length: 19 amino acids. Written as DNA, the CDR3 is TGCGCCAGCAGCTGGAAGGGACTAGCGGGAATAATAAGCTCCTACGAGCAGTACTTC. It codes for CASSWKGLAGIISSYEQYF.

This CDR3 reads CASSTGQHPVEKLFF. The CDR3 DNA follows: TGTGCCAGCAGCACGGGACAGCACCCGGTTGAAAAACTGTTTTTT. V gene TRBV7-9 combines with J gene TRBJ1-4; 7 bases agree with TRBD1. The CDR3 has 15 amino acids. The V gene end was trimmed by 5 bases and the J gene end by 7 bases; junction bases not matched to a gene: 10. The V gene's germline CDR1 is SEHNR and CDR2 FQNEAQ (reference sequence). The whole variable domain, remainder taken from reference TRBV7-9 and TRBJ1-4, is DTGVSQNPRHKITKRGQNVTFRCDPISEHNRLYWYRQTLGQGPEFLTYFQNEAQLEKSRLLSDRFSAERPKGSFSTLEIQRTEQGDSAMYLCASSTGQHPVEKLFFGSGTQLSVL.

The chain couples TRBV28 to TRBJ2-7; 7 positions agree with TRBD2. The germline CDR1 and CDR2 sequences are MDHEN and SYDVKM. V trimming: 4 bases; J trimming: 4 bases; junction bases outside the gene matches: 28. The CDR3 contains 21 residues. The chain's CDR3 is CASSSIFIGRSLAEKFYEQYF. The CDR3 DNA reads TGTGCCAGCAGTTCAATATTTATAGGTAGGAGCCTAGCGGAAAAATTTTACGAGCAGTACTTC.